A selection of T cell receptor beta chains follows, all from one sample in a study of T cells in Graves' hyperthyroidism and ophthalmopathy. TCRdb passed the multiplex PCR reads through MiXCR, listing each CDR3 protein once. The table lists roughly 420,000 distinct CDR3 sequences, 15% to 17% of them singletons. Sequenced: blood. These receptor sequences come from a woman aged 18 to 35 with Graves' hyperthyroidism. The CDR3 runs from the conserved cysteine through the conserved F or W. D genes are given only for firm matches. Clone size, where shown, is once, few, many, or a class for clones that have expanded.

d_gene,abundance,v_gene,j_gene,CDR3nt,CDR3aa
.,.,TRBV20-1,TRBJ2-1,TGCAGTGCTAGGGTTTCCGGGAGCTCCTACAATGAGCAGTTCTTC,CSARVSGSSYNEQFF
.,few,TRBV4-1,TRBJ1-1,TGCGCCAGCAGCCAAGCGGGTGGAGTCCTAGTCGAAGCTTTCTTT,CASSQAGGVLVEAFF
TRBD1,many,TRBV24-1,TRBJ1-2,TGTGCCACCAGTGATTTAGACAGGGGGCCCTTAAGAAATGGCTACACCTTC,CATSDLDRGPLRNGYTF
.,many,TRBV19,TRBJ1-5,TGTGCCAGTAGTATAGCCAGGGGTGATCAGCCCCAGCATTTT,CASSIARGDQPQHF
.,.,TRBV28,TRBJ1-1,TGTGCCAGCAGCCATGGACGGCCTGCTGAAGCTTTCTTT,CASSHGRPAEAFF
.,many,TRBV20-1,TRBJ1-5,TGCAGTGCTAGGAAGACATTCGAAGGTCCCCAGCATTTT,CSARKTFEGPQHF
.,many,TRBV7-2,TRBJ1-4,TGTGCCAGCAGCCTCGGGCCCGGGGGGGCTGAAAAACTGTTTTTT,CASSLGPGGAEKLFF
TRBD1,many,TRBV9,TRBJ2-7,TGTGCCAGCAGCCCTAGGGGGGCAGGGGGCTCCGAGCAGTACTTC,CASSPRGAGGSEQYF
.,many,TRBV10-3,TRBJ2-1,TGTGCCATCAGCGATCGACAGGGGGTAGCGGGGGAGCAGTTCTTC,CAISDRQGVAGEQFF
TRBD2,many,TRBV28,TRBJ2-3,TGTGCCAGCAGCTCCAAGGAGTTAGCGGGAGCCACAGATACGCAGTATTTT,CASSSKELAGATDTQYF
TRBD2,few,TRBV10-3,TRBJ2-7,TGTGCCATCAGGCGGACTAGCGGGCCCTCCTACGAGCAGTACTTC,CAIRRTSGPSYEQYF
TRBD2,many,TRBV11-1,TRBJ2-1,TGTGCCAGCAGCCCCCCCGGGAGGGGGTTCGGTGAGCAGTTCTTC,CASSPPGRGFGEQFF
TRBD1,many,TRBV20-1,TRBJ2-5,TGCAGTGCTAGACACCCGGGACAGGCCGCAGGGGCCCAGTACTTC,CSARHPGQAAGAQYF
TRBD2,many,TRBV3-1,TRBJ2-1,TGTGCCAGCAGCCTCGGGCTAGCGGGGGCCCTACCCTACAATGAGCAGTTCTTC,CASSLGLAGALPYNEQFF
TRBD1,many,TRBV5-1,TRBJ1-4,TGCGCCAGCAGCTCAGGGGACAGTCCAACTAATGAAAAACTGTTTTTT,CASSSGDSPTNEKLFF
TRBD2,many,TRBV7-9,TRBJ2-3,TGTGCCAGCAGCTCGAACCGGGACTACAGCACAGATACGCAGTATTTT,CASSSNRDYSTDTQYF
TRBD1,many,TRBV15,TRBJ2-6,TGTGCCACCAGAGCCGGGACAGGGGGCGCTGGGGCCAACGTCCTGACTTTC,CATRAGTGGAGANVLTF